The clone carrying this TCR beta chain was detected only a few times. Its specificity is unknown. The CDR3 spans 13 residues. Germline CDR1 reads SGHTA; CDR2 reads FQGNSA. The V end was cut by 3 bases, the J end by 6 bases, with 12 bases between. The data originate from a study of response to subunit inactivated influenza vaccine. Study-wide results and limits: Every seasonal influenza vaccination brings in few new T cells, the authors suggested.

TCRdb itself ran the RT-PCR reads through MiXCR, one entry per CDR3 protein. The sample includes hundreds of thousands of distinct CDR3 sequences, approximately 7.6% seen only once; the top ten take under 15%. The sequence came from a man aged 50 to 75 who received an inactivated influenza vaccine. Sample: PBMCs from blood, taken 23 months after vaccination. This chain uses TRBV7-2 with TRBJ2-7; perhaps D is TRBD1 or TRBD2 (5 bases each). The CDR3 protein is CASSLAPGAEQYF. The CDR3 nucleotides are TGTGCCAGCAGCTTGGCCCCCGGGGCCGAGCAGTACTTC.